The table lists the clone carrying this T cell receptor beta chain with a count of one. Its antigen is still unknown. Though nominally healthy at sampling, donors likely had unrecorded immune exposures. This specimen comes from a study of cytomegalovirus exposure and HLA in healthy donors. Findings and caveats of the study: Reports indicated that the classifier achieved high specificity and sensitivity in diagnosing cytomegalovirus status. Later analysis suggested links between common viral pathogens and several top significant clusters. Cytomegalovirus-associated TCR beta chains were listed, numbering roughly 150.

It was with 60 Vbeta and 13 Jbeta primers that the PCR ran. Assay: immunoSEQ multiplex PCR; the TCRdb copy retains only in-frame clones and omits some. The data show under 130,000 clones, roughly 76% seen once. The clonotype comes from a man aged 25 to 40 in good health and CMV-seropositive. Sequenced: PBMCs.

In nucleotides, the CDR3 is TGTGCCAGCAGACGGACAGGGGGCACCGGGGAGCTGTTTTTT. As protein: CASRRTGGTGELFF. The chain joins TRBV27 to TRBJ2-2; TRBD1 matches at 10 bases. V dropped 6 bases and J dropped 4; count of bases not matched to a gene: 2. The germline V gene encodes CDR1 MNHEY and CDR2 SMNVEV (reference sequence). The CDR3 is 14 residues long.